Following are 10 T cell receptor beta chains from one sample sequenced in a study of CD8 T cells in ankylosing spondylitis. One entry per CDR3 protein, called by TCRdb with MiXCR from the 5' RACE reads. This repertoire shows approximately 40,000 distinct CDR3 sequences, around 6% found once; its top ten account for 10% to 15%. Sequencing was done on a sample of blood, either unsorted or a sorted T cell fraction (not recorded which). These receptors originate from a male donor with ankylosing spondylitis or in good health (not recorded which).

About this clonotype itself: This may arise from a read error, as a much more abundant clone is one base away. The chain couples TRBV3-1 to TRBJ1-5, with D possibly being TRBD1 (6 bases). Germline-derived CDR1 and CDR2 are LGHDT and YNNKEL (reference sequence). This CDR3 has 19 residues. The CDR3 sequence is CTSSFEWMTGGESNQPQHF. In DNA form, the CDR3 reads TGTACCAGCAGTTTTGAGTGGATGACAGGAGGTGAGAGCAATCAGCCCCAGCATTTT.

In this sample, this clonotype turned up many times. The rearrangement uses TRBV27 and TRBJ2-5; a weak D match, TRBD2 (5 bases). The germline V gene encodes CDR1 MNHEY and CDR2 SMNVEV (reference sequence). The V and J ends lost 4 bases and 7 bases respectively, with 10 bases between them. This CDR3 has 12 residues. The CDR3 here is CASSSSRGTQYF. CDR3 bases: TGTGCCAGCAGTTCGAGTCGGGGGACCCAGTACTTC.

This clonotype was observed at least ten times. This chain uses TRBV25-1 with TRBJ2-6; 8 bases align to TRBD1. J gave up 1 base and V 6 bases, and 14 bases lay outside the gene matches. This CDR3 spans 19 amino acids. The germline V gene encodes CDR1 MGHDK and CDR2 SYGVNS. CDR3 coding DNA: TGTGCCAGCAGCAGGACAGGGTGGTCGGATACTTCTGGGGCCAACGTCCTGACTTTC. Translated: CASSRTGWSDTSGANVLTF. Using reference TRBV25-1 and TRBJ2-6 for the parts outside the CDR3, the full variable domain is EADIYQTPRYLVIGTGKKITLECSQTMGHDKMYWYQQDPGMELHLIHYSYGVNSTEKGDLSSESTVSRIRTEHFPLTLESARPSHTSQYLCASSRTGWSDTSGANVLTFGAGSRLTVL.

Ten or more counts support this clonotype. This chain connects TRBV3-1 to TRBJ2-4; D not resolved. Trimming took off 4 bases at V and 2 bases at J, with 12 bases between the two ends. This CDR3 comprises 15 residues. CDR1 LGHDT and CDR2 YNNKEL come from the germline V gene (reference sequence). CDR3 DNA: TGTGCCAGCAGCCCTCGTCGAGAAACCAAAAACATTCAGTACTTC. Its protein is CASSPRRETKNIQYF.

The sample holds many counts of this clonotype. V gene TRBV7-8 combines with J gene TRBJ2-4, with D perhaps TRBD2 (7 bases). CDR3 size: 19 residues. Germline CDR1 reads SGHVS; CDR2 reads FQNEAQ. V was trimmed by 3 bases and J by 1 base, leaving 22 bases between them. CDR3 region: CASSFGSTGAGGAKNIQYF. The CDR3 coding sequence is TGTGCCAGCAGCTTCGGGAGTACGGGGGCCGGGGGGGCCAAAAACATTCAGTACTTC.

This clonotype was observed many times. The chain carries TRBV20-1 and TRBJ2-3; 7 nucleotides match TRBD2. The CDR3 sequence is 13 residues long. The germline V gene has CDR1 DFQATT and CDR2 SNEGSKA (reference sequence). Trimming at V came to 3 bases and at J to 4 bases, leaving 4 bases not matched to a gene. The CDR3 coding sequence is TGCAGTGCTAGCTGGGGGGGGGCAGATACGCAGTATTTT. This sequence encodes CSASWGGADTQYF.

This clonotype was counted many times. This chain connects TRBV29-1 to TRBJ2-1; TRBD2 matches 8 bases. The germline CDR1 and CDR2 sequences are SQVTM and ANQGSEA. The CDR3 spans 13 residues. The CDR3 DNA sequence: TGCACTGTCCAGCGGGAGTCCTACAATGAGCAGTTCTTC. It encodes CTVQRESYNEQFF.

This clonotype was detected ten times or more. V is TRBV7-9 and J is TRBJ2-2, with D possibly being TRBD1 or TRBD2 (5 bases each). In germline, CDR1 is SEHNR, CDR2 FQNEAQ (reference sequence). The CDR3 length is 14 residues. V shed 5 bases and J shed 5 bases, with 12 bases lying between them. This chain's CDR3 is CASSVGPTTGELFF. The CDR3 nucleotides are TGTGCCAGCAGCGTGGGACCTACAACCGGGGAGCTGTTTTTT.

This clonotype appeared many times. V is TRBV20-1 and J is TRBJ2-7; unclear D gene. The germline CDR1 and CDR2 sequences are DFQATT and SNEGSKA (reference sequence). This CDR3 has 15 residues. Trimming left V 3 bases short and J 2 bases short, with 17 bases between. CDR3 coding DNA: TGCAGTGCTAGGGGGTCTAAGGACCCTGCCTACGAGCAGTACTTC. Encoded protein: CSARGSKDPAYEQYF.

This clonotype occurred many times. This rearrangement joins TRBV12-3 or TRBV12-4 to TRBJ2-7; unclear D gene. The germline V and J ends were trimmed by 4 bases and 0 bases, with 13 bases remaining between them. The CDR3 length is 15 residues. The CDR3: CASSSPRTVSYEQYF. The CDR3 DNA reads TGTGCCAGCAGTTCGCCCCGGACGGTCTCCTACGAGCAGTACTTC.